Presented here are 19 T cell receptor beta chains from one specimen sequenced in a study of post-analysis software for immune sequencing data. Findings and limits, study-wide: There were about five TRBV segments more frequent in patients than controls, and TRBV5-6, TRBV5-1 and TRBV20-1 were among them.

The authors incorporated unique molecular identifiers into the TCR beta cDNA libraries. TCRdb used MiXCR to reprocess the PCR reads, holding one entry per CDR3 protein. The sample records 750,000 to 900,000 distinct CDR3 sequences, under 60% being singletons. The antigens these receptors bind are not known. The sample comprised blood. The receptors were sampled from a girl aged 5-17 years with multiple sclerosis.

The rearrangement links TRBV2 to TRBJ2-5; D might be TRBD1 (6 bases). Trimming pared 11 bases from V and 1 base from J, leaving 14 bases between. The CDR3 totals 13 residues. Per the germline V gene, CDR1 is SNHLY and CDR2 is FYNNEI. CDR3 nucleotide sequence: TGTGCCGGAACGACAGGAGTCCAAGAGACCCAGTACTTC. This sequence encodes CAGTTGVQETQYF.

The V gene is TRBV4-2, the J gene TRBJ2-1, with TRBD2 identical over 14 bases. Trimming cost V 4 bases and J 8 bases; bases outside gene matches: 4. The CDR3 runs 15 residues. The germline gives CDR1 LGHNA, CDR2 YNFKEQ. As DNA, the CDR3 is TGTGCCAGCAGCCCCATGGGACTAGCGGGAGATGAGCAGTTCTTC. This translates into CASSPMGLAGDEQFF.

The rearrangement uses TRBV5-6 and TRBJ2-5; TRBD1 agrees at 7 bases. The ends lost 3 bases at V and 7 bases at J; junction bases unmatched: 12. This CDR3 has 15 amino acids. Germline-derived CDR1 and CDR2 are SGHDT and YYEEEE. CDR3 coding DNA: TGTGCCAGCAGCTCCCGGGACAGATCCGTGGGGACCCAGTACTTC. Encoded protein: CASSSRDRSVGTQYF.

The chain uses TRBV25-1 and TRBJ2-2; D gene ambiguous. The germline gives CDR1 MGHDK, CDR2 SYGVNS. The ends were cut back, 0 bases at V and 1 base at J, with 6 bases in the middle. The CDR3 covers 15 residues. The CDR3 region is CASSEYAGNTGELFF. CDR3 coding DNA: TGTGCCAGCAGTGAATATGCAGGGAACACCGGGGAGCTGTTTTTT.

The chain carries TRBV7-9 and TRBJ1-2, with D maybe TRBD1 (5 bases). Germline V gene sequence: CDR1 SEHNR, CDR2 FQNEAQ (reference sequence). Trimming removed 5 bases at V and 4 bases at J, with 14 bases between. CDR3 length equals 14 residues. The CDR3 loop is CASSHPGSSYGYTF. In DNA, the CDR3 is TGTGCCAGCAGCCATCCAGGGTCGAGCTATGGCTACACCTTC.

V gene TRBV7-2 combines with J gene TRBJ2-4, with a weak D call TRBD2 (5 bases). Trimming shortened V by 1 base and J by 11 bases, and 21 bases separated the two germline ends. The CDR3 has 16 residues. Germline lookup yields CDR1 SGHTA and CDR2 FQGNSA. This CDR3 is CASSLGTEVVQGVQYF. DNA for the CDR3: TGTGCCAGCAGCTTAGGGACGGAGGTAGTTCAAGGAGTTCAGTACTTC.

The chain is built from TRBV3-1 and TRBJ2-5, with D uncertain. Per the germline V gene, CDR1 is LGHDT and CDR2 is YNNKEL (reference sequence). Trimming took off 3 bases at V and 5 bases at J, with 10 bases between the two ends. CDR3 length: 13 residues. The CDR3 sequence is CASSHPLGETQYF. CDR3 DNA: TGTGCCAGCAGCCACCCCCTGGGGGAGACCCAGTACTTC.

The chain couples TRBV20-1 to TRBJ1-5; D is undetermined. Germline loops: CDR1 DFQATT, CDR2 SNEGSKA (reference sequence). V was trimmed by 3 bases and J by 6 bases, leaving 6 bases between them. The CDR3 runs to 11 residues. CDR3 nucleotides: TGCAGTGCTAGTGGAGGTCAGCCCCAGCATTTT. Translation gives CSASGGQPQHF.

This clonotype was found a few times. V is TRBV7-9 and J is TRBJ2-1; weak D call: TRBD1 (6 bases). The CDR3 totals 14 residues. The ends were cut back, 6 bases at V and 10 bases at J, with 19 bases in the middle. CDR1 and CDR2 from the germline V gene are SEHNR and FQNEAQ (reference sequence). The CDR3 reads CASSPNYIGTEQFF. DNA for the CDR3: TGTGCCAGCAGTCCAAACTACATCGGGACAGAGCAGTTCTTC.

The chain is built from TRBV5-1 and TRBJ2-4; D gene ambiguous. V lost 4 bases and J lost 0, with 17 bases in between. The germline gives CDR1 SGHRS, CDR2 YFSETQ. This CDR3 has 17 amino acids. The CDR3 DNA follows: TGCGCCAGCAGCCCGCAGCCGGAGCAACTAGCCAAAAACATTCAGTACTTC. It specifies CASSPQPEQLAKNIQYF.

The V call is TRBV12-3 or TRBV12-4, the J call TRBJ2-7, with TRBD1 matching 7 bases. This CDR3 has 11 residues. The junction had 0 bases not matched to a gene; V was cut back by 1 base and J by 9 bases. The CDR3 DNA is TGTGCCAGCAGTTTAGGGACAGGGCAGTACTTC. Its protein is CASSLGTGQYF.

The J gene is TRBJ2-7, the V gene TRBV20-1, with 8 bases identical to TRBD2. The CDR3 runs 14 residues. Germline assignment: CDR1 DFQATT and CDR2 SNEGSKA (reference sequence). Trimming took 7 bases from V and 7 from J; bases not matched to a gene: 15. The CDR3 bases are TGCAGTGTGGGAAGGTTGGCGGGAGGAGGGGAGCAGTACTTC. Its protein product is CSVGRLAGGGEQYF.

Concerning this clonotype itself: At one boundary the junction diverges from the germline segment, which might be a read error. CDR3: CANSYDRPGEQYF. The CDR3 nucleotides read TGTGCCAACAGTTACGACAGACCGGGCGAGCAGTACTTC. The chain uses TRBV6-5 and TRBJ2-7, with D maybe TRBD1 (5 bases). This CDR3 comprises 13 residues. Germline V gene data show CDR1 as MNHEY and CDR2 as SVGAGI.

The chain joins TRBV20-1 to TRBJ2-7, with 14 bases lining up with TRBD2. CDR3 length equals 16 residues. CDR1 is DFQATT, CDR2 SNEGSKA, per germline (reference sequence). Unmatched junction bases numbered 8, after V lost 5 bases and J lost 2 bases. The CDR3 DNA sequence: TGCAGTGCTGAGACTAGCGGGAGGGCAGAGACCTACGAGCAGTACTTC. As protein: CSAETSGRAETYEQYF.

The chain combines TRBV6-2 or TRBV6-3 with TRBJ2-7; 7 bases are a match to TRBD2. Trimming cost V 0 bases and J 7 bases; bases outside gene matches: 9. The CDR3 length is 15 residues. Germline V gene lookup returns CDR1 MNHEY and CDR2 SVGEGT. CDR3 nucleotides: TGTGCCAGCAGTTACTCTCGCGGGAGCATCTGGGAGCAGTACTTC. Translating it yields CASSYSRGSIWEQYF.

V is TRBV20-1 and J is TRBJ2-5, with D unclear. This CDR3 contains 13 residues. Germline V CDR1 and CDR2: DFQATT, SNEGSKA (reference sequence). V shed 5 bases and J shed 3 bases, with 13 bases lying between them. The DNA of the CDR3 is TGCAGTGCTCCTGGTTTAACAAAAGAGACCCAGTACTTC. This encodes CSAPGLTKETQYF.

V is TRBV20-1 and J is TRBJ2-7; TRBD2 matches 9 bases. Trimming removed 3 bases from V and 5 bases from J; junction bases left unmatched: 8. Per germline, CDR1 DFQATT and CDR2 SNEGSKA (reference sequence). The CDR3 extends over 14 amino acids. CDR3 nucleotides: TGCAGTGCTAGGGGCCTAGCGGGACTCAACGAGCAGTACTTC. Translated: CSARGLAGLNEQYF.

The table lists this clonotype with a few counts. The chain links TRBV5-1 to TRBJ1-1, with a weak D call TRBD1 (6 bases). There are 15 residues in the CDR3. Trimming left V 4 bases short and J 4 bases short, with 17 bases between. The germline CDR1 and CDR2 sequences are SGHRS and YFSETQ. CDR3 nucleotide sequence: TGCGCCAGCAGCCTTAGACAGGTAACCCTCACTGAAGCTTTCTTT. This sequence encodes CASSLRQVTLTEAFF. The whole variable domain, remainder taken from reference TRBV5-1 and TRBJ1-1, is KAGVTQTPRYLIKTRGQQVTLSCSPISGHRSVSWYQQTPGQGLQFLFEYFSETQRNKGNFPGRFSGRQFSNSRSEMNVSTLELGDSALYLCASSLRQVTLTEAFFGQGTRLTVV.

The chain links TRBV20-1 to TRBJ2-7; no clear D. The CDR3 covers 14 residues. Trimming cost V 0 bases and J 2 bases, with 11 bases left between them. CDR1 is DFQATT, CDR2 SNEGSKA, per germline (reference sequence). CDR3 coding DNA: TGCAGTGCTAGAGATCAGGACCGTCCCTACGAGCAGTACTTC. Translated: CSARDQDRPYEQYF.